These T cell receptor beta chains were read from a single sample in a study of control samples from healthy donors and cancer patients. Clones were sequenced by immunoSEQ multiplex PCR, and TCRdb holds only the in-frame ones, with some missing. The data contain about 81,000 clones, roughly 94% of them singletons. Sequenced sample: blood. Receptors were obtained from a woman aged 18-30 years in good health. Both conserved end residues are part of each CDR3. D genes are given only for firm matches. Not every row has a clone size; where given, it reads once, few, many or a size class.

CASSYSMSSNNEQFF,TGTGCCAGCAGTTACTCGATGTCCTCGAACAATGAGCAGTTCTTC,.,TRBV6-7,.,TRBJ2-1
CASSAGVQLLNQPQHF,TGCGCCAGCAGTGCTGGAGTCCAGCTATTGAATCAGCCCCAGCATTTT,.,TRBV10-2,.,TRBJ1-5
CASRNEAGGEKLFF,TGTGCCAGCAGGAACGAGGCAGGGGGCGAAAAACTGTTTTTT,.,TRBV11-2,TRBD1,TRBJ1-4
CASSSGGLAFDIQYF,TGTGCCAGCAGTTCGGGAGGTCTGGCATTTGACATTCAGTACTTC,.,TRBV27,TRBD2,TRBJ2-4
CASTQTGQNSPLHF,TGCGCCAGCACCCAGACGGGACAGAATTCACCCCTCCACTTT,.,TRBV4-1,TRBD1,TRBJ1-6
CASSADLRTDTQYF,TGTGCCAGCAGCGCGGACCTACGCACAGATACGCAGTATTTT,.,TRBV9,.,TRBJ2-3
CASSLGTGQGKNIQYF,TGTGCCAGCAGTTTAGGGACAGGGCAAGGCAAAAACATTCAGTACTTC,.,TRBV28,TRBD1,TRBJ2-4
CASSSLGTGELFF,TGTGCCAGCAGTTCCCTAGGGACCGGGGAGCTGTTTTTT,once,TRBV27,.,TRBJ2-2
CASSLEYRVGGAYNEQFF,TGTGCCAGCAGCTTAGAGTACCGGGTTGGGGGGGCATACAATGAGCAGTTCTTC,.,TRBV7-6,.,TRBJ2-1
CASSPPGDRSSGYTF,TGTGCCAGTAGTCCCCCCGGGGACAGGTCTAGTGGCTACACCTTC,.,TRBV19,TRBD1,TRBJ1-2
CATSDLHPLTSGIVTDTQYF,TGTGCCACCAGTGATTTGCACCCCCTGACTAGCGGGATAGTCACAGATACGCAGTATTTT,.,TRBV24-1,TRBD2,TRBJ2-3
CASSLNAGTNEKLFF,TGTGCCAGCAGCTTAAACGCGGGAACTAATGAAAAACTGTTTTTT,few,TRBV7-9,.,TRBJ1-4
CASSLPSRDRGQGLYQPQHF,TGTGCCAGCAGTCTACCCTCCCGGGACAGGGGGCAGGGTCTATATCAGCCCCAGCATTTT,.,TRBV28,TRBD1,TRBJ1-5
CASSQKVEWNSPLHF,TGTGCCAGCAGCCAAAAGGTCGAATGGAATTCACCCCTCCACTTT,.,TRBV3-1/TRBV3-2,.,TRBJ1-6